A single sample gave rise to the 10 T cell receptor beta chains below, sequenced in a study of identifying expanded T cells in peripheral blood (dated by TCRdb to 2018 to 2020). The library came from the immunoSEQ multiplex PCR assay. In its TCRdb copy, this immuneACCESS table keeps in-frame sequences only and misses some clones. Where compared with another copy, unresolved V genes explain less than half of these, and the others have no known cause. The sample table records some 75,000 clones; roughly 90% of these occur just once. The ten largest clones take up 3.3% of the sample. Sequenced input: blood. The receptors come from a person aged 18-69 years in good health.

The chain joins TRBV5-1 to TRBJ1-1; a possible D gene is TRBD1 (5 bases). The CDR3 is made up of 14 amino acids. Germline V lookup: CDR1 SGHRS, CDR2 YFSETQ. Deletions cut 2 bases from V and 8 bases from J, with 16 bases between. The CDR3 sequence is CASSFREGSLEAFF. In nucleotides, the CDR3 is TGCGCCAGCAGCTTCAGGGAGGGGTCTTTAGAAGCTTTCTTT.

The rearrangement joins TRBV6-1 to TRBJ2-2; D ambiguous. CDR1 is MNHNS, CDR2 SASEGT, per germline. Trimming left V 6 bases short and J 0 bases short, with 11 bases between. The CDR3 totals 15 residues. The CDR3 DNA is TGTGCCAGCAGGGAAACTGCTGCGAACACCGGGGAGCTGTTTTTT. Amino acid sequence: CASRETAANTGELFF.

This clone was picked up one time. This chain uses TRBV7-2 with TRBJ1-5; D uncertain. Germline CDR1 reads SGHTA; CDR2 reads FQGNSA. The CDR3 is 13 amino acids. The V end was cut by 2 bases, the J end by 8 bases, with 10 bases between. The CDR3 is CASSLSCPEPQHF. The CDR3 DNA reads TGTGCCAGCAGCTTAAGCTGCCCGGAGCCCCAGCATTTT.

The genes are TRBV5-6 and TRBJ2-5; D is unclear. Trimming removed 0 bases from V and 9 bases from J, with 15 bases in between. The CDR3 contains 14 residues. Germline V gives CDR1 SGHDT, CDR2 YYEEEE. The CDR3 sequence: CASSLGGGRLAQYF. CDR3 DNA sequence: TGTGCCAGCAGCTTGGGTGGTGGGCGCTTGGCCCAGTACTTC.

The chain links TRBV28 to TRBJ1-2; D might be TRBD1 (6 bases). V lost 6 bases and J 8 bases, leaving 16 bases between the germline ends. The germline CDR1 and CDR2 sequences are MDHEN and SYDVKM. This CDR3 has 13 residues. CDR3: CASSYSQGRGYTF. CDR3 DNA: TGTGCCAGCAGCTATTCCCAGGGGAGGGGCTACACCTTC.

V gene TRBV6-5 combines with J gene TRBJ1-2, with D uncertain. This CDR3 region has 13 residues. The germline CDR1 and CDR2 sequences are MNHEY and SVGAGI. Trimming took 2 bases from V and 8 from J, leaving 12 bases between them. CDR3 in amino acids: CASSYVTAGGYTF. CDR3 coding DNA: TGTGCCAGCAGTTACGTTACCGCTGGGGGCTACACCTTC.

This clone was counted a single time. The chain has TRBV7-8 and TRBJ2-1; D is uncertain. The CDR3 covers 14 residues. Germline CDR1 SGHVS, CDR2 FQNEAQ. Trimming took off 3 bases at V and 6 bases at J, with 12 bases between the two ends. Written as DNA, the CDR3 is TGTGCCAGCAGCTTGAGGTTCGTGGCCAATGAGCAGTTCTTC. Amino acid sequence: CASSLRFVANEQFF.

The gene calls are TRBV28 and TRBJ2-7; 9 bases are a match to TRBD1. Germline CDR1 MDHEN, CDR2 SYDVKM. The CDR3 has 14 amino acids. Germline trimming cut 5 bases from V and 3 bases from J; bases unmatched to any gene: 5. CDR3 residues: CASSRTGVYYEQYF. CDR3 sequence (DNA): TGTGCCAGCAGTCGGACAGGGGTATACTACGAGCAGTACTTC. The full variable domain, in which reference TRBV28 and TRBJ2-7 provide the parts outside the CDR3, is DVKVTQSSRYLVKRTGEKVFLECVQDMDHENMFWYRQDPGLGLRLIYFSYDVKMKEKGDIPEGYSVSREKKERFSLILESASTNQTSMYLCASSRTGVYYEQYFGPGTRLTVT.

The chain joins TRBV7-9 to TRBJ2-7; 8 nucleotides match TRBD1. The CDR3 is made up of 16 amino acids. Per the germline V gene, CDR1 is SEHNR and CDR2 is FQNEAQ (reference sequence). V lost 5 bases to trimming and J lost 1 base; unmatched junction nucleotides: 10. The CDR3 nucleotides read TGTGCCAGCAGCCACATGGGACAGGCAAATTCCTACGAGCAGTACTTC. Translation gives CASSHMGQANSYEQYF.

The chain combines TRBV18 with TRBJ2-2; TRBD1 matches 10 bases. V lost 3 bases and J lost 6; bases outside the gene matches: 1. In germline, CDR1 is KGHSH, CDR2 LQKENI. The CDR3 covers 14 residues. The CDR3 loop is CASSPDRGAGELFF. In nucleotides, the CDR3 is TGTGCCAGCTCACCGGACAGGGGGGCCGGGGAGCTGTTTTTT.